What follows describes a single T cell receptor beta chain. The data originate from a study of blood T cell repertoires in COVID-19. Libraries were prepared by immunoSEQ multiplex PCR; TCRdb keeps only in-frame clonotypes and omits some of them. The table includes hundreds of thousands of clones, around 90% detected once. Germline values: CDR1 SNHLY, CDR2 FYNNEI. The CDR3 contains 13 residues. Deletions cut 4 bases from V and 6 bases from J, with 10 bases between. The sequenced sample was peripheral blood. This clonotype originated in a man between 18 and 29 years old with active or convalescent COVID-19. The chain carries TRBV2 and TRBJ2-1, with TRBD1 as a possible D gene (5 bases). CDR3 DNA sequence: TGTGCCAGCAGTGGAGAAGGGGTCAATGAGCAGTTCTTC. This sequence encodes CASSGEGVNEQFF.